A selection of T cell receptor beta chains follows, all from one sample in a study of blood T cell repertoires in COVID-19. Clones were read by immunoSEQ multiplex PCR, and TCRdb kept only the in-frame ones, dropping some. Here the sample spans 250,000 to 300,000 clones, around nine tenths being singletons. The sample taken for sequencing was peripheral blood. Source of these receptors: a woman aged 40-49 years who had recovered from COVID-19. Each CDR3 is given with its conserved first and last residue. D genes are given only for firm matches. Expanded clones get a size class; other rows say once, few or many, or leave the size out.

clone_size	d_call	v_call	j_call	cdr3_nt	cdr3_aa
-	TRBD2	TRBV19	TRBJ2-3	TGTGCCAGTAGTACCCTAGCGGCCAGCACAGATACGCAGTATTTT	CASSTLAASTDTQYF
-	-	TRBV4-1	TRBJ1-2	TGCGCCAGCAGCCCCACTTGGGTGAGGGATTGGGATGGCTACACCTTC	CASSPTWVRDWDGYTF
-	TRBD1	TRBV6-5	TRBJ2-7	TGTGCCAGCACTAACACCGGGACAGGGCCCTACGAGCAGTACTTC	CASTNTGTGPYEQYF
-	-	TRBV7-3	TRBJ2-1	TGTGCCAGCAGCACCGGACAGAGCCCCTACAATGAGCAGTTCTTC	CASSTGQSPYNEQFF
-	TRBD2	TRBV7-2	TRBJ2-1	TGTGCCAGCAGCTTTCGGTCGCGGGAGGGCAATGAGCAGTTCTTC	CASSFRSREGNEQFF
-	TRBD1	TRBV6-5	TRBJ1-2	TGTGCCAGCAGTCCTACAGGGGATGGCTACACCTTC	CASSPTGDGYTF
-	-	TRBV30	TRBJ1-2	TGTGCCTGGAGCTCTAACTATGGCTACACCTTC	CAWSSNYGYTF
few	TRBD1	TRBV29-1	TRBJ1-5	TGCAGCACCAGGACAGGGGGCCTCCTAGGGCCCCAGCATTTT	CSTRTGGLLGPQHF
-	-	TRBV7-6	TRBJ1-5	TGTGCCAGCAGCTTATCTGTGGGGGCTCAGCCCCAGCATTTT	CASSLSVGAQPQHF
-	-	TRBV7-2	TRBJ1-5	TGTGCCAGCAGCTTAGCGTCAGTCTTTAGGAGCAGCAATCAGCCCCAGCATTTT	CASSLASVFRSSNQPQHF
-	-	TRBV30	TRBJ2-7	TGTGCCTGGGGAGGGGGCTACTCCTACGAGCAGTACTTC	CAWGGGYSYEQYF
-	TRBD1	TRBV19	TRBJ1-2	TGTGCCAGTAGGGGGGCCCGACAGGGGGCGAACTATGGCTACACCTTC	CASRGARQGANYGYTF
-	-	TRBV27	TRBJ2-7	TGTGCCAGCAGTCCCGCGTCGGGGGTGGGGGAGCAGTACTTC	CASSPASGVGEQYF
-	TRBD2	TRBV18	TRBJ2-5	TGTGCCAGCTCACCGGGACTAACCCAAGAGACCCAGTACTTC	CASSPGLTQETQYF
many	TRBD2	TRBV10-3	TRBJ2-3	TGTGCCATCAGTGACCCACTAGCGGGAGCGAAAGGTTTAGAGGTAGATACGCAGTATTTT	CAISDPLAGAKGLEVDTQYF
-	-	TRBV7-8	TRBJ2-1	TGTGCCAGCAGCCGAGATACTAGGCTGCAGTTCTTC	CASSRDTRLQFF
-	-	TRBV7-2	TRBJ1-3	TGTGCCAGCAGCTTCTGGGCAGGGACTACTGGAAACACCATATATTTT	CASSFWAGTTGNTIYF
-	TRBD1	TRBV10-3	TRBJ2-1	TGTGCCATCAGTGAGCGGACAGGGGGGGAGCAGTTCTTC	CAISERTGGEQFF
-	-	TRBV29-1	TRBJ2-2	TGCAGCGTTGAAGATCTCGGCGGGCAGGGGAAGGACGGGGAGCTGTTTTTT	CSVEDLGGQGKDGELFF
once	TRBD2	TRBV25-1	TRBJ2-7	TGTGCCAGCAGTGAACCGGGGGGACTCTACGAGCAGTACTTC	CASSEPGGLYEQYF
-	-	TRBV5-1	TRBJ1-4	TGCGCCAGCAGCTTGGTTGTTTGGGACACCTCAGAGAATAATGAAAAACTGTTTTTT	CASSLVVWDTSENNEKLFF
-	-	TRBV12-3/TRBV12-4	TRBJ2-5	TGTGCCAGCAGCCTGACTAGTGTGGAGACCCAGTACTTC	CASSLTSVETQYF
-	TRBD1	TRBV6-6	TRBJ1-1	TGTGCCAGCACTCAGGGGGGAAGTGGGGAAGCTTTCTTT	CASTQGGSGEAFF
many	-	TRBV11-2	TRBJ2-7	TGTGCCAGCAGCCCGCGGTTTGGAGTGGGCTACGAGCAGTACTTC	CASSPRFGVGYEQYF
-	-	TRBV5-5	TRBJ1-1	TGTGCCAGCGCGGCCGGGGCTGAAGCTTTCTTT	CASAAGAEAFF
-	TRBD2	TRBV6-2/TRBV6-3	TRBJ2-1	TGTGCCAGCAGTTACGGTAGGCTAGCGGTTGGACGAAATGAGCAGTTCTTC	CASSYGRLAVGRNEQFF
few	TRBD1	TRBV18	TRBJ1-5	TGTGCCAGCTCACCCCGACAGGGGGAAAGCCCCCAGCATTTT	CASSPRQGESPQHF
-	-	TRBV7-2	TRBJ1-1	TGTGCCAGCAGCAAAGGGGAGGTGTCTGAAGCTTTCTTT	CASSKGEVSEAFF